A selection of T cell receptor beta chains follows, all from one sample in a study of vaccination and CD4 T cells after COVID-19. Antigens for these TCRs are unknown. A single record per CDR3 protein comes from TCRdb applying MiXCR to the PCR reads. This repertoire shows roughly 11,000 distinct CDR3 sequences, 50% found once; its top ten account for 30% to 35%. The sequenced sample consisted of CD4+ T cells from blood, cultured in vitro. The receptors shown here come from a human donor who had recovered from COVID-19. Each CDR3 is given with its conserved first and last residue. The D gene is left open where the match is weak.

CDR3 | V | D
CASSSLRQGYTEAFF | TRBV11-2 | -
CASRGGAASADTQYF | TRBV6-1 | -
CASSSPGQAMERGELFF | TRBV5-1 | TRBD1
CASSTQGQGLGGYTF | TRBV2 | TRBD1
CASSHPNRETQYF | TRBV14 | -
CASSAGGVRRGAYGYTF | TRBV9 | -
CASSQQGYEQYF | TRBV12-3/TRBV12-4 | -
CSAAQGQETQYF | TRBV20-1 | -
CASSGGAWETQYF | TRBV6-1 | -
CASSLEGYSGNTIYF | TRBV7-9 | -
CAWTMGHNTGELFF | TRBV30 | -
CTSSWDPIGTGNNQPQHF | TRBV7-8 | -
CASSGRQGGNTIYF | TRBV6-1 | TRBD1
CATSETRQGTDTQYF | TRBV24-1 | -
CASSLRNTIYF | TRBV7-2 | -
CASSPTDPGRAFF | TRBV6-1 | -
CASSATGGNTEAFF | TRBV2 | TRBD1
CASSPVLRGVNTGELFF | TRBV7-8 | -
CASRATGLRKNTEAFF | TRBV7-9 | -